The text below deals with one TCR beta chain. Antigen: not known. This CDR3 spans 13 amino acids. The ends were cut back, 8 bases at V and 0 bases at J, with 13 bases in the middle. Germline-derived CDR1 and CDR2 are SQVTM and ANQGSEA. The sample is drawn from a study of CD8 T cells in ankylosing spondylitis. As the method for making TCR beta libraries, quantitative 5'-RACE with molecular barcodes was used. TCRdb passed the 5' RACE reads through MiXCR, listing each CDR3 protein once. The sample has 230,000 or so distinct CDR3 sequences; 20% to 30% are singletons. General study findings and limits: Enrichment of disease-linked clones was reportedly significant in matched ankylosing spondylitis synovial fluid. There were earlier reports of some motif variants in reactive arthritis synovial fluid and blood. Characteristic of ankylosing spondylitis blood, it appeared, was a TCR beta motif comprising about eight highly homologous variants.

The clonotype comes from a male donor with ankylosing spondylitis or in good health (not recorded which). What was sequenced was blood, either unsorted or a sorted T cell fraction (not recorded which). The chain recombines TRBV29-1 with TRBJ1-1, with D tentatively TRBD1 (5 bases). The CDR3 bases are TGCAGCTCTTCGGGACGGATGAACACTGAAGCTTTCTTT. It encodes CSSSGRMNTEAFF.